The entry below gives a single T cell receptor beta chain sequence along with its context. This clonotype was recorded at least ten times. What this receptor recognizes is not known. One base away there is no much larger clone; base qualities are not given. Libraries of naive CD8 T cells were built from around 20,000 to 990,000 sorted cells, with 10%, 30% or 50% of the purified RNA used. Naive CD8 T cells were FACS-sorted as CD8+CD4-CCR7+CD45RA+ on a BD FACSAria II into RLT Plus buffer. To test detection sensitivity, Jurkat RNA equal to ten TCR copies was added to samples of roughly 19,000-1,100,000 naive CD8 T cells. Enrichment of CD8 T cells was performed with RosetteSep CD8+ T Cell Enrichment Cocktail and Ficoll-Paque, after which ACK red cell lysis was carried out. The data originate from a study of molecular identifiers for immune sequencing clone quantification (dated by TCRdb to 2016 to 2019). Context from the whole study: In a replicate experiment, RNA from roughly 20,000 or 100,000 naive CD8 T cells was split into five aliquots, four of which were sequenced. The study was a methods study using CD8 T cells to benchmark molecular-identifier clustering-based TCR repertoire sequencing (MIDCIRS) and TCR RNA copy counting.

The library was generated by PCR. Sequencing took place on an Illumina HiSeq 4000. Preparation of bulk TCR libraries followed a previously described approach, with the TCR primers listed in Table S5. Purification of total RNA was performed with the Qiagen AllPrep DNA/RNA kit. Before analysis, reads from multiple sequencing runs of the same library were pooled. From the authors' description of their analysis: Only reads with exact TCR constant sequence were kept, trimmed to 150 nt, and grouped by their 12-nt molecular barcodes. Reads in each barcode group were sub-clustered using a 15% Levenshtein threshold, and a quality-weighted consensus sequence was built for each RNA molecule. Non-functional sequences were discarded, and so were lower-count sequences lying one edit away from another sequence. Based on a fit of two negative binomial distributions, barcode sub-clusters having less than 20% of the maximum read count were discarded. The public reads were quality trimmed at Q25 with fastp and then assembled into clones with MiXCR by TCRdb, keeping productive beta chains. Each CDR3 protein gets just one entry, which takes the most common genes and DNA from the rows behind it. Here the V and J calls rest on TCRdb's processing, not on the authors' analysis. The sample table lists 85,000 to 100,000 distinct CDR3 sequences, around 20% of them with a count of one. About 1% of the sample is taken by the ten largest.

Overall study results and their limits: When barcode sub-clustering was omitted, TCR diversity was inflated by chimeric consensus sequences, with chimeras reaching as high as 47%. The naive libraries included spiked-in Jurkat TCR RNA (roughly nine copies' worth), and this Jurkat TCR RNA is not part of the donor repertoire. Spiked-in Jurkat TCR RNA equivalent to a single cell was reported to be detectable even among more than 900,000 naive CD8 T cells. The sizes of highly expanded clones could end up underestimated when identical TCR molecules share a barcode. Clones above 20 RNA copies held over 97% of molecules in CMV-specific effector cells but under 1% in naive cells. Modeling estimated approximately 3 recovered TCR RNA copies per cell, compared with around 9.7 by digital PCR, which implies 25% to 30% capture efficiency.

The CDR3 holds 15 amino acids from the cysteine to the phenylalanine. Left in the record is the CDR3 DNA by itself, 45 bases read in frame from the first base. A distance of 15 bases separates the germline ends of V and J, which lose 7 bases and 0 bases respectively. Sequences MNHNS (CDR1) and SASEGT (CDR2) are obtained from the germline V gene. The receptor chain draws on TRBV6-1 and TRBJ1-1; no D gene is confidently identified. The clonotype originates from a human donor in good health. Some libraries in this study had Jurkat cell RNA spiked in. What was sequenced was naive CD8+ T cells from blood, with Jurkat cell RNA spiked in. Read against the paper, the sample's cell subset or site label means: FACS-sorted CD8+CD4-CCR7+CD45RA+ naive T cells. The CDR3 here reads CASTLPPAVNTEAFF. The nucleotide sequence reads as follows: TGTGCCAGCACCCTACCCCCGGCGGTGAACACTGAAGCTTTCTTT.